This T cell receptor beta chain was captured by sequencing in a study of T-cell reconstitution after alpha-beta-depleted transplantation in children. A TCRbeta library incorporating unique molecular identifiers was prepared. TCRdb re-derived calls from the PCR reads in MiXCR, one entry per CDR3 protein. Of 330,000 or so distinct CDR3 sequences listed, 10% are singletons. Findings and caveats of the study: T-cell counts and diversity were attributed mostly to newly produced T cells one year after transplant.

In germline, CDR1 is SGHKS, CDR2 YYEKEE (reference sequence). The V gene end was trimmed by 3 bases and the J gene end by 6 bases; junction bases not matched to a gene: 14. The CDR3 is 16 amino acids. Of note for this clonotype: Antigen unknown.

The chain combines TRBV5-5 with TRBJ1-1; 7 bases align to TRBD1. This clonotype was sampled from a boy under two years old with acute myeloid leukemia, due to receive a stem cell transplant. Sequenced material: PBMCs, taken before TCRalphabeta/CD19-depleted stem cell transplant. The CDR3 DNA follows: TGTGCCAGCAGCTGGAAAATGACAGGGATTAACGCTGAAGCTTTCTTT. It encodes CASSWKMTGINAEAFF. Variable domain in full (rest from reference TRBV5-5 and TRBJ1-1): DAGVTQSPTHLIKTRGQQVTLRCSPISGHKSVSWYQQVLGQGPQFIFQYYEKEERGRGNFPDRFSARQFPNYSSELNVNALLLGDSALYLCASSWKMTGINAEAFFGQGTRLTVV.